Included here is one T cell receptor beta chain sequence, with context. The antigen remains unidentified. TCRdb's copy holds only in-frame clones and misses some; the assay was immunoSEQ multiplex PCR. The sample includes approximately 77,000 clones, around 79% of them seen just once. Patients with chemo-refractory metastatic non-small-cell lung cancer received focal radiation plus CTLA-4 blockade with ipilimumab. This specimen comes from a study of radiotherapy plus CTLA-4 blockade in lung cancer. Study results and caveats: Together with interferon-beta, which increased in serum after radiation, early dynamic changes in blood T cell clones were reportedly the best predictors of response.

The length of the CDR3 is 14 residues. The germline V gene encodes CDR1 LNHDA and CDR2 SQIVND (reference sequence). J gave up 10 bases and V 1 base, and 7 bases lay outside the gene matches. Sequenced material: peripheral blood, taken from a patient treated with radiotherapy plus ipilimumab. The chain employs TRBV19 and TRBJ2-1; TRBD1 matches 7 bases. This TCR was sampled from a human donor with non-small cell lung cancer whose response to radiotherapy plus ipilimumab could not be evaluated. Some clones in this sample may be carry-over from other donors' samples. Here the CDR3 reads CASSIAQGKAEQFF. The CDR3 DNA follows: TGTGCCAGTAGTATAGCACAGGGGAAGGCAGAGCAGTTCTTC.